What follows describes a single T cell receptor (beta chain). From germline, CDR1 is LNHNV and CDR2 YYDKDF (reference sequence). The CDR3 runs 13 residues. V lost 1 base, J lost 7 bases, and 5 bases lay in between. These data originate in a study of blood T cell repertoires in COVID-19. Study-wide context: Samples came from the United States, Italy and Spain, spanning acute and convalescent COVID-19.

TCRdb's table, derived via immunoSEQ multiplex PCR, lists solely in-frame clones and lacks some. The sample contains about 27,000 clones, approximately 92% of which appear only once. The clonotype was recovered from a human donor in a cohort sampled during active COVID-19. The chain employs TRBV15 and TRBJ1-6; no clear D. Sequencing was performed on peripheral blood. DNA of the CDR3: TGTGCCACCAGCAGAGGGAGAAATTCACCCCTCCACTTT. This sequence encodes CATSRGRNSPLHF.